This paragraph reports one T cell receptor beta chain. Here immunoSEQ multiplex PCR was the method, and the copy in TCRdb shows in-frame clones only, minus some. This table has fewer than 500,000 clones, 70% to 90% appearing once. Participants, about 18 to 90 years old, spanned around 26 US areas. Participants' reported clinical history set cohort assignment. This sample is drawn from a study of blood T cell repertoires in COVID-19. Study summary: COVID-19 samples, acute and convalescent, were from the United States, Italy and Spain. The analysed material was cDNA or gDNA that came from T cells, B-cell-depleted T cells, or PBMCs.

Trimming left V 5 bases short and J 3 bases short, with 11 bases between. The germline gives CDR1 LGHDT, CDR2 YNNKEL (reference sequence). This CDR3 comprises 13 residues. The receptor was derived from a young woman with acute COVID-19. Sequences were obtained from PBMCs or T cells enriched from blood (not recorded which). The chain is built from TRBV3-1 (or the pseudogene TRBV3-2) and TRBJ2-7; D uncertain. The CDR3 loop reads CASSVAGFYEQYF. DNA for the CDR3: TGTGCCAGCAGCGTAGCTGGCTTCTACGAGCAGTACTTC.